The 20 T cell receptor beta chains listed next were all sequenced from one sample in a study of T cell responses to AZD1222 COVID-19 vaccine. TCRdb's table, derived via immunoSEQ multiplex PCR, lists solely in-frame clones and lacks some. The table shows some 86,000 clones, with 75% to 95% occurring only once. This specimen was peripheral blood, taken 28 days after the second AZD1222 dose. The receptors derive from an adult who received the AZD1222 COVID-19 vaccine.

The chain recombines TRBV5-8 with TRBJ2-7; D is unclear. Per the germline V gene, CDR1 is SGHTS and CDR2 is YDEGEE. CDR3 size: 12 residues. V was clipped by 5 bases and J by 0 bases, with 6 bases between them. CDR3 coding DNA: TGTGCCAGCAGGAAAGTCTCCTACGAGCAGTACTTC. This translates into CASRKVSYEQYF.

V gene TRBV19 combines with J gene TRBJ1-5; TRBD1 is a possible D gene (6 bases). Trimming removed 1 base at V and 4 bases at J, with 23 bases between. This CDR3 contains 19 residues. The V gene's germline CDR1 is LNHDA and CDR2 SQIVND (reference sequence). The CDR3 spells CASSIAPQTGRGGNQPQHF. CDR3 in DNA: TGTGCCAGTAGTATAGCCCCTCAAACAGGGAGAGGGGGTAATCAGCCCCAGCATTTT.

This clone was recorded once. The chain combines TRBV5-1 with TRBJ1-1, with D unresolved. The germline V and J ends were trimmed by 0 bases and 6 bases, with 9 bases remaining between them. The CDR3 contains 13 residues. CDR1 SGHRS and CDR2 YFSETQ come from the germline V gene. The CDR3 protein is CASSLEQRAEAFF. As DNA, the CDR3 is TGCGCCAGCAGCTTGGAACAGCGGGCTGAAGCTTTCTTT.

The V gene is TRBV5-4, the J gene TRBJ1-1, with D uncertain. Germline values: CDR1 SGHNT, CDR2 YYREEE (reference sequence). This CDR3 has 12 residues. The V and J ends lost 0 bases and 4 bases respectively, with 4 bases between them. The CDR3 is CASSLEGTEAFF. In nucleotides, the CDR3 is TGTGCCAGCAGCTTGGAGGGCACTGAAGCTTTCTTT.

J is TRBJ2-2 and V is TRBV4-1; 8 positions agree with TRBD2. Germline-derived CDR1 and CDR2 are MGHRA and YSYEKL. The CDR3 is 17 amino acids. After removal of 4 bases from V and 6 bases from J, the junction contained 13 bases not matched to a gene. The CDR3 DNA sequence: TGCGCCAGCAGCCGAGAACTAGCGGTTCTTTTCGCCGGGGAGCTGTTTTTT. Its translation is CASSRELAVLFAGELFF.

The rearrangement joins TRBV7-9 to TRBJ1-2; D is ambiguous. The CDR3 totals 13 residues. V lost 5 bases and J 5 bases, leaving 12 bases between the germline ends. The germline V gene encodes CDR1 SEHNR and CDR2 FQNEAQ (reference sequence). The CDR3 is CASSPPGRYGYTF. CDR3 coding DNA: TGTGCCAGCAGCCCCCCCGGGAGATATGGCTACACCTTC.

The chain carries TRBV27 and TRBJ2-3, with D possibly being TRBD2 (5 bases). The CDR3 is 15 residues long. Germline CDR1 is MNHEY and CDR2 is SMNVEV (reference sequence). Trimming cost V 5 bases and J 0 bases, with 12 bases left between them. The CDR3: CASSPGIRSTDTQYF. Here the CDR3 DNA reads TGTGCCAGCAGTCCCGGGATTCGTAGCACAGATACGCAGTATTTT.

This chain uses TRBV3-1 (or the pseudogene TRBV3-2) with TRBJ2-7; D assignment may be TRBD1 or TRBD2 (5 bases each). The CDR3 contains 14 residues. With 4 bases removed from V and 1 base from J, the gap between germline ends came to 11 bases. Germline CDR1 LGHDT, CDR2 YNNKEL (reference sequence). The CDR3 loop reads CASSRDLLSYEQYF. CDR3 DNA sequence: TGTGCCAGCAGCCGGGACCTCCTTTCCTACGAGCAGTACTTC.

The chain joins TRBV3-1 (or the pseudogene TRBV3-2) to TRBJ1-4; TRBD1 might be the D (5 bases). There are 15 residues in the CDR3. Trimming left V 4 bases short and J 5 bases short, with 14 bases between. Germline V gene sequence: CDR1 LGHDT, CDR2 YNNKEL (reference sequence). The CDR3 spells CASSPPGRENEKLFF. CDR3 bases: TGTGCCAGCAGCCCCCCGGGACGGGAAAATGAAAAACTGTTTTTT.

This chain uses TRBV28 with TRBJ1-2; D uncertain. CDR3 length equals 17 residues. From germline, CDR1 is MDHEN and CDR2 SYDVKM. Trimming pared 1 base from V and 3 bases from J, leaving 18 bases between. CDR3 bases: TGTGCCAGCAGTTTATTACCCCCCACGGGTCGAGACTATGGCTACACCTTC. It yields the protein CASSLLPPTGRDYGYTF.

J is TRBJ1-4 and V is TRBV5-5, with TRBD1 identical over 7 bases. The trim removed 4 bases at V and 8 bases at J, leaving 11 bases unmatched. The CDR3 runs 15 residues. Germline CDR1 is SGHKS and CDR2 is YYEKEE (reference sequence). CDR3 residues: CASSLLTGLQEKLFF. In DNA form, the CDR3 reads TGTGCCAGCAGCCTCCTGACAGGGTTACAGGAAAAACTGTTTTTT.

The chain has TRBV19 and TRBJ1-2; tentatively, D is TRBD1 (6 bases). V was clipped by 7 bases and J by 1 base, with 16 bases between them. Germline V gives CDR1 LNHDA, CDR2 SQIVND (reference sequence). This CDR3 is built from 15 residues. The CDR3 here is CASTFLQGINYGYTF. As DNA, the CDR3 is TGTGCCAGTACCTTCCTTCAGGGGATTAACTATGGCTACACCTTC.

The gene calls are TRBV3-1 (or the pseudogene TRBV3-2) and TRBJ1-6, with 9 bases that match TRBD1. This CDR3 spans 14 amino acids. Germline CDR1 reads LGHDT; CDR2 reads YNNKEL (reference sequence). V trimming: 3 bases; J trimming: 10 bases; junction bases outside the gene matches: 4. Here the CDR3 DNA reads TGTGCCAGCAGCCAGGGACAGGGCGAGTCACCCCTCCACTTT. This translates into CASSQGQGESPLHF.

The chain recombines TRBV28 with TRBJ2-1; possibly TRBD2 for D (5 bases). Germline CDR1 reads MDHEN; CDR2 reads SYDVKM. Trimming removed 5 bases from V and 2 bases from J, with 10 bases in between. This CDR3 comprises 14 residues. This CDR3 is CASSLLGAYNEQFF. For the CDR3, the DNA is TGTGCCAGCAGTCTACTGGGAGCCTACAATGAGCAGTTCTTC.

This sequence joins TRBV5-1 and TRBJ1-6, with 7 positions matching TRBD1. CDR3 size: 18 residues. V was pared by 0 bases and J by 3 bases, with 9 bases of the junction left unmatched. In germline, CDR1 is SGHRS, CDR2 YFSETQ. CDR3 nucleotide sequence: TGCGCCAGCAGCTTGGGGTTTAAGGGGGCGTTCTATAATTCACCCCTCCACTTT. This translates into CASSLGFKGAFYNSPLHF. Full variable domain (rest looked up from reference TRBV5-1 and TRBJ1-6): KAGVTQTPRYLIKTRGQQVTLSCSPISGHRSVSWYQQTPGQGLQFLFEYFSETQRNKGNFPGRFSGRQFSNSRSEMNVSTLELGDSALYLCASSLGFKGAFYNSPLHFGNGTRLTVT.

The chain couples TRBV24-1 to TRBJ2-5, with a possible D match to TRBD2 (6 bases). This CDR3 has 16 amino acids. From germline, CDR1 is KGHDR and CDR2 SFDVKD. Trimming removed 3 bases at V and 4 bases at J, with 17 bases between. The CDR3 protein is CATSDGGLVKGETQYF. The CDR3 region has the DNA TGTGCCACCAGTGATGGGGGACTCGTAAAGGGAGAGACCCAGTACTTC.

CDR3 sequence: CAISWAGFSTEAFF. For the CDR3, the DNA is TGTGCCATCAGTTGGGCGGGTTTTAGCACTGAAGCTTTCTTT. The chain employs TRBV10-3 and TRBJ1-1; D is unclear. The CDR3 contains 14 residues. Germline V CDR1 and CDR2: ENHRY, SYGVKD. The V end lost 5 bases, the J end lost 4 bases, and 14 bases lay between the germline ends.

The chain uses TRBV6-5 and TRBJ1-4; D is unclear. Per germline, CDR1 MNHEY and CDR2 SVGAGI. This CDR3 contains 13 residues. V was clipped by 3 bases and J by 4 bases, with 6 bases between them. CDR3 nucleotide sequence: TGTGCCAGCAGTTATACTGGTAATGAAAAACTGTTTTTT. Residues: CASSYTGNEKLFF.

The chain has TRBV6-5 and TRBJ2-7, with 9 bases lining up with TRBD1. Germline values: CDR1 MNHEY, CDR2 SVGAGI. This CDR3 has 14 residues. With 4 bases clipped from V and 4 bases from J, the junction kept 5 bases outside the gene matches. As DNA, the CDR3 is TGTGCCAGCAGTTCCGGGACAGGGAAGTACGAGCAGTACTTC. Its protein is CASSSGTGKYEQYF.

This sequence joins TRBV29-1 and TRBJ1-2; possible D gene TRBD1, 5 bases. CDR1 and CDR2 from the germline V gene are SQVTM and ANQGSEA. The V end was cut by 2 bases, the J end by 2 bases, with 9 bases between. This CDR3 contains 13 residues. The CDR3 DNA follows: TGCAGCGTTGAAACAGGTTCAAACTATGGCTACACCTTC. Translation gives CSVETGSNYGYTF. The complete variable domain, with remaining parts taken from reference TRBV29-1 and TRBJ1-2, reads SAVISQKPSRDICQRGTSLTIQCQVDSQVTMMFWYRQQPGQSLTLIATANQGSEATYESGFVIDKFPISRPNLTFSTLTVSNMSPEDSSIYLCSVETGSNYGYTFGSGTRLTVV.